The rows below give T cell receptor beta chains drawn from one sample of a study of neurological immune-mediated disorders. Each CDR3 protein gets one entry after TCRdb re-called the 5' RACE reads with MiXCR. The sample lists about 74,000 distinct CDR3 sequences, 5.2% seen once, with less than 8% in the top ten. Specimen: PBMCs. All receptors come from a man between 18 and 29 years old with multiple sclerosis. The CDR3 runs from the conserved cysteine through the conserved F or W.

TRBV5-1 CASSPTAGSYSGNTIYF
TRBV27 CASSWGQGFNEKLFF
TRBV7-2 CASSFGTANQPQHF
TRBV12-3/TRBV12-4 CASSGWNMGNYGYTF
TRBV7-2 CASSARSGRLLETQYF
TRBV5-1 CASSWTGSGDLTF
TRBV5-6 CASSWRLDPFSYNEQFF
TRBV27 CASSGLGRVYEQYF
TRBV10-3 CAIRTRTLNTEAFF
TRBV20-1 CSAQGGSNTEAFF
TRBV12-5 CASGLGTVTGELFF
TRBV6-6 CASRPDRGPYNEQFF
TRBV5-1 CASSPSDGGNTIYF
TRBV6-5 CASSYRVGVNQPQNF